This is a list of T cell receptor beta chains from one sample in a study of T cell responses to AZD1222 COVID-19 vaccine. Here immunoSEQ multiplex PCR was the method, and the copy in TCRdb shows in-frame clones only, minus some. The sample holds roughly 200,000 clones, around 93% seen once. Sequencing was performed on peripheral blood, taken 28 days after the second dose of the MenACWY control vaccine. The receptors originated from an adult who received the MenACWY meningococcal vaccine as a control. Each CDR3 is given with its conserved first and last residue. D genes are given only for firm matches. Part of the rows lack a size; the others show once, few, many or a class for expanded clones.

j_call | clone_size | d_call | v_call | cdr3_aa | cdr3_nt
TRBJ1-5 | . | . | TRBV27 | CASSFAPQQPQHF | TGTGCCAGCTCCTTCGCCCCCCAACAGCCCCAGCATTTT
TRBJ1-1 | . | . | TRBV19 | CATVRGASTEAFF | TGTGCCACAGTAAGAGGGGCAAGCACTGAAGCTTTCTTT
TRBJ1-5 | . | . | TRBV18 | CASSDSPPGAQPQHF | TGTGCCAGCTCCGATTCTCCTCCAGGGGCTCAGCCCCAGCATTTT
TRBJ1-1 | . | . | TRBV2 | CASSSQGVGTEAFF | TGTGCCAGCAGCTCACAGGGCGTCGGCACTGAAGCTTTCTTT
TRBJ1-1 | . | . | TRBV7-9 | CASSLSYTPREAFF | TGTGCCAGCAGCTTATCCTACACCCCCCGTGAAGCTTTCTTT
TRBJ2-1 | . | . | TRBV2 | CASSEGGLREQFF | TGTGCCAGCAGTGAAGGGGGACTCCGCGAGCAGTTCTTC
TRBJ2-2 | . | . | TRBV29-1 | CSFRDTGELFF | TGCAGCTTCAGGGACACCGGGGAGCTGTTTTTT
TRBJ2-5 | . | TRBD2 | TRBV6-5 | CASSLTSGGTQYF | TGTGCCAGCAGTTTGACTAGCGGGGGGACCCAGTACTTC
TRBJ2-2 | . | TRBD2 | TRBV2 | CASLAGLRTGELFF | TGTGCCAGTCTAGCGGGGCTTCGAACCGGGGAGCTGTTTTTT
TRBJ2-1 | . | TRBD2 | TRBV6-1 | CASSGRLAGSYNEQFF | TGTGCCAGCAGTGGGCGCCTAGCGGGTTCTTACAATGAGCAGTTCTTC
TRBJ1-5 | . | TRBD1 | TRBV6-2/TRBV6-3 | CASSYSRNVTRDRVRQPQHF | TGTGCCAGCAGTTACTCGAGGAACGTTACCCGAGACAGGGTCCGTCAGCCCCAGCATTTT
TRBJ1-2 | . | TRBD1 | TRBV5-6 | CASSPTDREYGYTF | TGTGCCAGCAGCCCGACGGACAGGGAGTATGGCTACACCTTC
TRBJ2-1 | . | . | TRBV6-2/TRBV6-3 | CASSRLSGWNNEQFF | TGTGCCAGCAGTAGACTTTCCGGTTGGAACAATGAGCAGTTCTTC
TRBJ1-2 | . | . | TRBV13 | CASSLGAGGNYGYTF | TGTGCCAGCAGCTTAGGGGCGGGGGGGAACTATGGCTACACCTTC
TRBJ1-1 | . | . | TRBV7-9 | CASSLGGGDNTEAFF | TGTGCCAGCAGCTTAGGGGGAGGAGATAACACTGAAGCTTTCTTT
TRBJ2-7 | . | . | TRBV19 | CASSIWGEQYF | TGTGCCAGTAGTATTTGGGGCGAGCAGTACTTC
TRBJ1-6 | . | . | TRBV7-2 | CASSLGQNNSPLHF | TGTGCCAGCAGCTTGGGTCAGAATAATTCACCCCTCCACTTT
TRBJ1-1 | . | . | TRBV4-2 | CASSQVGGRVGTEAFF | TGTGCCAGCAGCCAAGTGGGGGGACGGGTGGGCACTGAAGCTTTCTTT
TRBJ1-2 | . | . | TRBV7-9 | CASSSDRRNSMGYTF | TGTGCCAGCAGCTCCGACAGGCGAAACTCTATGGGCTACACCTTC
TRBJ2-5 | once | . | TRBV11-2 | CASSLVVGVTQYF | TGTGCCAGCAGCTTAGTAGTAGGGGTGACCCAGTACTTC
TRBJ2-3 | . | TRBD2 | TRBV7-9 | CASSLAGSTDTQYF | TGTGCCAGCAGTCTAGCGGGTAGCACAGATACGCAGTATTTT
TRBJ2-1 | . | TRBD2 | TRBV12-3/TRBV12-4 | CASSLARGSEQFF | TGTGCCAGCAGCCTAGCGCGGGGGAGTGAGCAGTTCTTC
TRBJ2-7 | . | . | TRBV3-1/TRBV3-2 | CASSPSLTLLGYEQYF | TGTGCCAGCAGCCCGTCCCTGACCCTCCTAGGCTACGAGCAGTACTTC
TRBJ2-3 | . | . | TRBV9 | CASSSRGGFGDTQYF | TGTGCCAGCAGTTCCCGAGGTGGTTTTGGAGATACGCAGTATTTT
TRBJ1-2 | . | . | TRBV19 | CASARQDSSYGYTF | TGTGCCAGTGCAAGACAGGATTCGAGCTATGGCTACACCTTC
TRBJ1-2 | . | . | TRBV19 | CASRRTVLYGYTF | TGTGCCAGTCGACGGACAGTACTTTATGGCTACACCTTC
TRBJ2-1 | . | . | TRBV10-3 | CAIRGGSPYNEQFF | TGTGCCATCAGGGGGGGTTCCCCTTACAATGAGCAGTTCTTC
TRBJ2-1 | . | . | TRBV3-1/TRBV3-2 | CASSQGGAYNEQFF | TGTGCCAGCAGCCAGGGGGGAGCGTACAATGAGCAGTTCTTC
TRBJ1-2 | . | . | TRBV6-5 | CASSYEGLDGYTF | TGTGCCAGCAGTTATGAGGGGCTCGATGGCTACACCTTC
TRBJ1-2 | . | . | TRBV6-5 | CASRFGFDYGYTF | TGTGCCAGCCGTTTCGGCTTTGACTATGGCTACACCTTC
TRBJ1-1 | . | . | TRBV6-5 | CASSKQVNAEAFF | TGTGCCAGCAGTAAACAGGTTAACGCTGAAGCTTTCTTT
TRBJ1-1 | . | . | TRBV5-5 | CASSWGGGNPTEAFF | TGTGCCAGCAGCTGGGGGGGAGGGAACCCCACTGAAGCTTTCTTT
TRBJ1-1 | . | . | TRBV6-5 | CASSGVNTEAFF | TGTGCCTCCTCAGGGGTCAACACTGAAGCTTTCTTT
TRBJ2-5 | . | . | TRBV7-2 | CASSFSETQYF | TGTGCCAGCAGCTTCTCCGAGACCCAGTACTTC
TRBJ2-1 | . | . | TRBV19 | CASSIRRGLSSYNEQFF | TGTGCCAGTAGTATTCGGCGGGGGCTGAGCTCCTACAATGAGCAGTTCTTC
TRBJ2-5 | . | . | TRBV18 | CASSPPVQGGTETQYF | TGTGCCAGCTCACCACCGGTTCAGGGAGGAACAGAGACCCAGTACTTC
TRBJ1-2 | . | . | TRBV5-4 | CASSFLRTNYGYTF | TGTGCCAGCAGCTTCCTCAGGACTAACTATGGCTACACCTTC
TRBJ2-2 | . | . | TRBV13 | CASSLGFRGGELFF | TGTGCCAGCAGCTTAGGGTTTCGTGGCGGGGAGCTGTTTTTT
TRBJ1-2 | . | TRBD1 | TRBV7-2 | CASSPGQGYGYTF | TGTGCCAGCAGCCCTGGACAGGGGTATGGCTACACCTTC
TRBJ2-7 | . | . | TRBV7-2 | CASSPGGPVSYEQYF | TGTGCCAGCAGCCCAGGGGGGCCTGTCTCCTACGAGCAGTACTTC
TRBJ1-2 | . | . | TRBV20-1 | CSASGRLGSGANYGYTF | TGCAGTGCTAGTGGTCGTCTGGGAAGCGGTGCTAACTATGGCTACACCTTC
TRBJ1-6 | . | . | TRBV19 | CASSMEGRGRNSPLHF | TGTGCCAGTAGTATGGAAGGGAGGGGACGAAATTCACCCCTCCACTTT
TRBJ1-1 | . | . | TRBV2 | CASSLSPNTEAFF | TGTGCCAGCAGCTTATCTCCGAACACTGAAGCTTTCTTT
TRBJ1-1 | . | TRBD1 | TRBV28 | CASSRDRVTEAFF | TGTGCCAGCAGTAGGGACAGGGTCACTGAAGCTTTCTTT
TRBJ1-2 | . | TRBD1 | TRBV4-2 | CASSDVGQGSYTF | TGTGCCAGCAGTGACGTAGGACAGGGAAGCTACACCTTC
TRBJ1-5 | . | . | TRBV3-1/TRBV3-2 | CASGRINQPQHF | TGTGCCAGCGGGAGGATCAATCAGCCCCAGCATTTT
TRBJ1-2 | . | TRBD1 | TRBV19 | CASSKGQSKVAGGYTF | TGTGCCAGTAGTAAGGGACAGTCAAAAGTCGCGGGTGGCTACACCTTC
TRBJ2-2 | . | TRBD1 | TRBV4-1 | CASSLSGTGPTGELFF | TGCGCCAGCAGCCTGTCCGGGACAGGCCCCACCGGGGAGCTGTTTTTT
TRBJ2-7 | once | . | TRBV7-2 | CASSLGRDYEQYF | TGTGCCAGCAGCTTAGGACGGGACTACGAGCAGTACTTC
TRBJ1-2 | . | TRBD1 | TRBV5-4 | CASSLDFGTGGHGYTF | TGTGCCAGCAGCTTGGATTTTGGGACAGGGGGCCATGGCTACACCTTC